This T cell receptor beta chain comes out of a study of regulatory T cells in long-lasting Graves disease. Whole-study findings and limits: With persistent disease, TRBV28, TRBJ1-2 and TRBJ2-5 were the favored segments. TCR diversity was lower in persistent than newly diagnosed Graves' disease. Possibly, accuracy suffered from the small sample size.

Arm-PCR of CDR3 regions with iRepertoire HTBI primers generated TCR beta libraries. TCRdb re-analysed the multiplex PCR reads in MiXCR, keeping a single row per CDR3 protein. This sample has roughly 420,000 distinct CDR3 sequences; 16% occur once, and the top ten carry roughly 10%. This clonotype was recorded at least ten times. Antigen unknown. Germline V gene data show CDR1 as SGHTA and CDR2 as FQGTGA. V was clipped by 3 bases and J by 5 bases; unmatched bases: 5. CDR3 length: 16 residues. Time point denoted: newly diagnosed GD, antithyroid drugs for less than 3 months. PBMCs provided the RNA from which the TCR library was made. These data also featured in a second study, about T cells in Graves' hyperthyroidism and ophthalmopathy. That paper adds: Most thyroid clonotypes expanded above 0.001 appeared in blood too.

The specimen was peripheral blood mononuclear cells (PBMCs), collected at new diagnosis, from a patient treated with antithyroid drugs. The chain joins TRBV7-3 to TRBJ2-2, with TRBD2 identical over 11 bases. This receptor was obtained from a young woman with Graves disease. CDR3 DNA: TGTGCCAGCAGCTTGGTAGCGGGAGGGCGAACCGGGGAGCTGTTTTTT. Translation: CASSLVAGGRTGELFF. The variable domain in full, completed from reference TRBV7-3 and TRBJ2-2, reads GAGVSQTPSNKVTEKGKYVELRCDPISGHTALYWYRQSLGQGPEFLIYFQGTGAADDSGLPNDRFFAVRPEGSVSTLKIQRTERGDSAVYLCASSLVAGGRTGELFFGEGSRLTVL.